This passage covers 8 T cell receptor beta chains from one sample sequenced in a study of T cell repertoires in cytomegalovirus infection. What these receptors recognize is not known. TCRdb analysed the reads with MiXCR anew, one entry per CDR3 protein. The sample yields about 890,000 distinct CDR3 sequences, around 32% seen once. Source: cultured CD8+ T cells from PBMCs, taken from culture after CMV antigen stimulation. Receptors originate from a human donor in good health (CMV status not recorded). Some clones in this sample may be carry-over from other donors' samples.

This clonotype has only a few counts. V is TRBV27 and J is TRBJ2-5; D not resolved. Deletions cut 7 bases from V and 2 bases from J, with 5 bases between. The CDR3 is 11 residues long. Germline CDR1 is MNHEY and CDR2 is SMNVEV (reference sequence). CDR3 sequence reads: CASKGQETQYF. In DNA, the CDR3 is TGTGCCAGCAAGGGACAAGAGACCCAGTACTTC.

At least ten counts were recorded for this clonotype. The chain employs TRBV27 and TRBJ2-2; D perhaps matches TRBD1 (6 bases). This CDR3 is built from 12 residues. Germline assignment: CDR1 MNHEY and CDR2 SMNVEV (reference sequence). V was shortened by 7 bases and J by 8 bases, with 11 bases between the two germline ends. DNA of the CDR3: TGTGCCAGCACCCCAGGGGCAGGGGAGCTGTTTTTT. Protein product: CASTPGAGELFF.

V gene TRBV6-1 combines with J gene TRBJ2-5, with 14 bases matching TRBD2. Germline-derived CDR1 and CDR2 are MNHNS and SASEGT. Unmatched junction bases numbered 3, after V lost 7 bases and J lost 2 bases. The length of the CDR3 is 15 residues. CDR3 in DNA: TGTGCCAGCACTTGGACTAGCGGGGGGCAAGAGACCCAGTACTTC. Its translation is CASTWTSGGQETQYF.

V gene TRBV11-2 combines with J gene TRBJ2-4; the D gene is possibly TRBD1 (5 bases). Germline V CDR1 and CDR2: SGHAT, FQNNGV. This CDR3 has 17 amino acids. The V end was cut by 1 base, the J end by 0 bases, with 13 bases between. Here the CDR3 DNA reads TGTGCCAGCAGCTTAGGATTTGCAGGGCTAGCCAAAAACATTCAGTACTTC. Protein: CASSLGFAGLAKNIQYF.

The gene calls are TRBV15 and TRBJ2-1, with TRBD2 as a possible D gene (6 bases). The ends were cut back, 5 bases at V and 5 bases at J, with 13 bases in the middle. Germline-derived CDR1 and CDR2 are LNHNV and YYDKDF (reference sequence). The CDR3 consists of 14 residues. The CDR3 spells CATSLYSGNNEQFF. CDR3 DNA: TGTGCCACCAGCCTTTATAGCGGAAACAATGAGCAGTTCTTC.

This clonotype occurred many times. V is TRBV7-8 and J is TRBJ1-2; D ambiguous. The CDR3 contains 15 residues. Trimming cost V 5 bases and J 8 bases, with 21 bases left between them. Germline lookup yields CDR1 SGHVS and CDR2 FQNEAQ. The CDR3 spells CASSPVKILSGGYTF. The CDR3 region has the DNA TGTGCCAGCAGCCCAGTAAAAATTCTATCGGGGGGCTACACCTTC.

This clonotype was seen more than once but under ten times. The chain carries TRBV18 and TRBJ1-2; D unresolved. Germline V lookup: CDR1 KGHSH, CDR2 LQKENI. The CDR3 loop spans 18 amino acids. V was pared by 1 base and J by 4 bases, with 22 bases between. The CDR3 region is CASSPLQQSREAPYGYTF. The DNA of the CDR3 is TGTGCCAGCTCACCACTTCAACAAAGTAGAGAGGCCCCCTATGGCTACACCTTC.

The gene calls are TRBV4-1 and TRBJ1-4; possibly TRBD1 for D (5 bases). CDR3 size: 14 residues. Germline CDR1 MGHRA, CDR2 YSYEKL. Trimming took 1 base from V and 5 from J, leaving 8 bases between them. The CDR3 reads CASSQGDSNEKLFF. The CDR3, as DNA: TGCGCCAGCAGCCAAGGGGACTCGAATGAAAAACTGTTTTTT.